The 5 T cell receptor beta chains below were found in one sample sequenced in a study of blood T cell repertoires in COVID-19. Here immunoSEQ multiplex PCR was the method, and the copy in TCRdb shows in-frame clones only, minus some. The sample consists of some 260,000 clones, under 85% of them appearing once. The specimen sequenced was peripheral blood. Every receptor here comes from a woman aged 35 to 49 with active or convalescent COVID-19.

DNA of the CDR3: TGTGCCAGCAGAAAGAGCACAGGGTCTGGAAACACCATATATTTT. Amino acids: CASRKSTGSGNTIYF. The chain carries TRBV6-6 and TRBJ1-3, with a weak D call TRBD1 (6 bases). With 6 bases removed from V and 1 base from J, the gap between germline ends came to 13 bases. CDR1 and CDR2 (germline): MNHNY, SVGAGI (reference sequence). The CDR3 contains 15 residues.

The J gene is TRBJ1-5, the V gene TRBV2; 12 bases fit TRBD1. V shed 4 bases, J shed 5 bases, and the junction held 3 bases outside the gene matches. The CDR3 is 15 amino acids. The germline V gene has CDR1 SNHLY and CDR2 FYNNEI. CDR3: CASSGGTGGYQPQHF. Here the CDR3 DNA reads TGTGCCAGCAGTGGAGGGACAGGGGGCTATCAGCCCCAGCATTTT.

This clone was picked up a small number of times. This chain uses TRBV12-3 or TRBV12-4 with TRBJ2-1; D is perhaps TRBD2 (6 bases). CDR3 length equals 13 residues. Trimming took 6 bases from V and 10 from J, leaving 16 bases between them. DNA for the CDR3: TGTGCCAGCAGCCCGAGCGGGTCATGGGAGCAGTTCTTC. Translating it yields CASSPSGSWEQFF.

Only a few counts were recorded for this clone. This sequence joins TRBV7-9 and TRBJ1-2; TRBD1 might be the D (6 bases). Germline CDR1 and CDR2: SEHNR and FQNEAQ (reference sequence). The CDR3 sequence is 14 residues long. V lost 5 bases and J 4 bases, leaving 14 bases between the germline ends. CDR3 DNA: TGTGCCAGCAGCGAAGACAGGCAGCCCTATGGCTACACCTTC. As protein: CASSEDRQPYGYTF. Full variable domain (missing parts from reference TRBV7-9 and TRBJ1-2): DTGVSQNPRHKITKRGQNVTFRCDPISEHNRLYWYRQTLGQGPEFLTYFQNEAQLEKSRLLSDRFSAERPKGSFSTLEIQRTEQGDSAMYLCASSEDRQPYGYTFGSGTRLTVV.

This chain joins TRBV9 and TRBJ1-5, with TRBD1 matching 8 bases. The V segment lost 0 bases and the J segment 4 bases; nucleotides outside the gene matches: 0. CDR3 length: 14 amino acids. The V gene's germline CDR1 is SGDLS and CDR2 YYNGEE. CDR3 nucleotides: TGTGCCAGCAGCGTAGGACAGGGGAATCAGCCCCAGCATTTT. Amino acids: CASSVGQGNQPQHF. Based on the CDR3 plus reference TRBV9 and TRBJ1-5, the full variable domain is DSGVTQTPKHLITATGQRVTLRCSPRSGDLSVYWYQQSLDQGLQFLIQYYNGEERAKGNILERFSAQQFPDLHSELNLSSLELGDSALYFCASSVGQGNQPQHFGDGTRLSIL.